Sequencing of this T cell receptor beta chain was carried out in a study of T cell changes during pregnancy in multiple sclerosis. Using immunoSEQ multiplex PCR, the repertoire was profiled, and TCRdb retains in-frame clones only, with some absent. The sample has about 40,000 clones; roughly 90% are singletons. The CDR3 length is 14 residues. V shed 4 bases, J shed 4 bases, and the junction held 5 bases outside the gene matches. In germline, CDR1 is PRHDT, CDR2 FYEKMQ (reference sequence). The sample was CD8+ T cells from peripheral blood mononuclear cells, taken in the first trimester of pregnancy. The J gene is TRBJ2-7, the V gene TRBV13; TRBD1 matches 9 bases. The receptor was derived from a female donor with multiple sclerosis, enrolled in a pregnancy study. CDR3 nucleotide sequence: TGTGCCAGCAGCTGGGGACAGGGCGGGTACGAGCAGTACTTC. Amino acids: CASSWGQGGYEQYF.